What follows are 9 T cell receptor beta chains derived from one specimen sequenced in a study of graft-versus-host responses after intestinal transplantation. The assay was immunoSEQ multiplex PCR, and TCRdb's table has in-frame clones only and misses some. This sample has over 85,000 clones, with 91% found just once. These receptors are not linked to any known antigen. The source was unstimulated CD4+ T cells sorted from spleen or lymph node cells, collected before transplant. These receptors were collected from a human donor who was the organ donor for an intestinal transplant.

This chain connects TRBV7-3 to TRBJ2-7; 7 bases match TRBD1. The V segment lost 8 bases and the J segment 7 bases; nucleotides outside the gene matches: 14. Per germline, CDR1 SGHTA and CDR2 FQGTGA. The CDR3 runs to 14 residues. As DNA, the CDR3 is TGTGCCAGCTCGCCCCACGGACAGGTGGAAGAGCAGTACTTC. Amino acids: CASSPHGQVEEQYF.

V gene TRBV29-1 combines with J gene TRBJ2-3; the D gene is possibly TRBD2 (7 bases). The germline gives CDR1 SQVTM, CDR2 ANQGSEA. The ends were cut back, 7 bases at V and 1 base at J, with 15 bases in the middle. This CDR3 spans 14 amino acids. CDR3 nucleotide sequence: TGCAGCGCCCTCGGGGGGCGGCGCACAGATACGCAGTATTTT. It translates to CSALGGRRTDTQYF.

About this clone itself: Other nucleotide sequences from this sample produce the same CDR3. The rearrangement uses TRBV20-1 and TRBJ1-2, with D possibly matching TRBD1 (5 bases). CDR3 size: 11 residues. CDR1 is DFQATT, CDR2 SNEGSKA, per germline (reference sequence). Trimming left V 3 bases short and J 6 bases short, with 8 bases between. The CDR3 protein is CSASRADGYTF. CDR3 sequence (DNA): TGCAGTGCTAGCAGGGCTGATGGCTACACCTTC.

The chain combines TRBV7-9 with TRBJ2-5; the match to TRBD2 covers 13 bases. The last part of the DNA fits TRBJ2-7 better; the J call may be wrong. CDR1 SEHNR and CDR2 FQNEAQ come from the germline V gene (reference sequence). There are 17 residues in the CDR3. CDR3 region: CASSGTGTSGATYEQYF. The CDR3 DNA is TGTGCCAGCAGCGGAACCGGGACTAGCGGGGCCACCTACGAGCAGTACTTC.

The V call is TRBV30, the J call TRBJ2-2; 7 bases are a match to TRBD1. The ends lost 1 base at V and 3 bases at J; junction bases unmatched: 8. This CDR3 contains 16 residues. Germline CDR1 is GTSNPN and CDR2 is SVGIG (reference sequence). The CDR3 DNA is TGTGCCTGGAGTGCACGCGGACAGGTTGACACCGGGGAGCTGTTTTTT. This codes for CAWSARGQVDTGELFF. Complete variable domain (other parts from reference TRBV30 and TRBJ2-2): SQTIHQWPATLVQPVGSPLSLECTVEGTSNPNLYWYRQAAGRGLQLLFYSVGIGQISSEVPQNLSASRPQDRQFILSSKKLLLSDSGFYLCAWSARGQVDTGELFFGEGSRLTVL.

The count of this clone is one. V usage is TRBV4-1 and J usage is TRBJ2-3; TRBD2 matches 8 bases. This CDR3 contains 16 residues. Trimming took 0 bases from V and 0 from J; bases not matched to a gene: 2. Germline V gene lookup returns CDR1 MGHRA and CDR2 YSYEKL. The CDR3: CASSQELAASTDTQYF. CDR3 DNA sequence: TGCGCCAGCAGCCAAGAACTAGCGGCGAGCACAGATACGCAGTATTTT.

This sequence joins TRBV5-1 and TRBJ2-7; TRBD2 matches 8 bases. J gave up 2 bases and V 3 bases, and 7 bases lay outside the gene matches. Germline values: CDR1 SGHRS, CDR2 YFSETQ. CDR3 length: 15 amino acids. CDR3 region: CASSSQRGPAYEQYF. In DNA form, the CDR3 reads TGCGCCAGCAGCTCCCAGCGGGGGCCCGCCTACGAGCAGTACTTC.

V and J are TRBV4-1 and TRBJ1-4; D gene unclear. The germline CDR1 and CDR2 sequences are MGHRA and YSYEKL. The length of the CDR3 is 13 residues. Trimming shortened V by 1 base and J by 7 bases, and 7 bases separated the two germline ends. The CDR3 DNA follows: TGCGCCAGCAGCCAAGTTCGCGTTGAAAAACTGTTTTTT. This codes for CASSQVRVEKLFF.

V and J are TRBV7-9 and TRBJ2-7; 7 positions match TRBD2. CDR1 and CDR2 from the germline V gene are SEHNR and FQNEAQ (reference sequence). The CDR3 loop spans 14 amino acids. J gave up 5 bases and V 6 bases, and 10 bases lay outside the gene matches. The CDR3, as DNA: TGTGCCAGCAGGGGGGGAGGGCTCGGCAACGAGCAGTACTTC. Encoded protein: CASRGGGLGNEQYF.